The 30 T cell receptor beta chains below come from one sample, sequenced in a study of T cell responses to AZD1222 COVID-19 vaccine. Clones were read by immunoSEQ multiplex PCR, and TCRdb kept only the in-frame ones, dropping some. Of 35,000 to 50,000 clones in the sample, about 80% were seen once. Sequenced here: peripheral blood, sampled 28 days after the second dose of the MenACWY control vaccine. Receptors originate from an adult who received the MenACWY meningococcal vaccine as a control.

The genes are TRBV5-6 and TRBJ2-7; the D gene could be TRBD1 or TRBD2 (6 bases each). Germline V gene sequence: CDR1 SGHDT, CDR2 YYEEEE. The CDR3 is 14 amino acids. Trimming took 4 bases from V and 3 from J, leaving 14 bases between them. The CDR3 nucleotides read TGTGCCAGCAGCCGGGGGCTAGCTATCTACGAGCAGTACGTC. Its protein product is CASSRGLAIYEQYV.

Comments on this clone: Other DNA sequences in the same sample also yield this CDR3. The J gene is TRBJ2-7, the V gene TRBV27; D remains ambiguous. This CDR3 contains 14 residues. The germline V gene has CDR1 MNHEY and CDR2 SMNVEV (reference sequence). The V and J ends lost 5 bases and 1 base respectively, with 12 bases between them. The CDR3 region is CASSPSRVSYEQYF. As DNA, the CDR3 is TGTGCCAGCAGTCCCTCCAGAGTATCCTACGAGCAGTACTTC.

This clone was recorded once. V usage is TRBV5-1 and J usage is TRBJ1-1; 12 bases match TRBD1. Germline V lookup: CDR1 SGHRS, CDR2 YFSETQ. With V trimmed by 5 bases and J by 2 bases, 4 bases remained unmatched. The CDR3 sequence is 15 residues long. The chain's CDR3 is CASRDGTGGNTEAFF. CDR3 bases: TGCGCCAGCAGGGATGGGACAGGGGGCAACACTGAAGCTTTCTTT.

The chain employs TRBV7-9 and TRBJ2-2; 10 nucleotides match TRBD2. The CDR3 extends over 17 amino acids. Germline CDR1 is SEHNR and CDR2 is FQNEAQ (reference sequence). Germline trimming cut 3 bases from V and 1 base from J; bases unmatched to any gene: 5. CDR3 bases: TGTGCCAGCAGCTTGGTGTTAGCGGGAGGGAACACCGGGGAGCTGTTTTTT. Its protein is CASSLVLAGGNTGELFF. Full variable domain (outside the CDR3, taken from reference TRBV7-9 and TRBJ2-2): DTGVSQNPRHKITKRGQNVTFRCDPISEHNRLYWYRQTLGQGPEFLTYFQNEAQLEKSRLLSDRFSAERPKGSFSTLEIQRTEQGDSAMYLCASSLVLAGGNTGELFFGEGSRLTVL.

This clone was detected once. The chain joins TRBV18 to TRBJ2-5, with unresolved D. V lost 0 bases, J lost 2 bases, and 4 bases lay in between. The germline gives CDR1 KGHSH, CDR2 LQKENI. This CDR3 has 13 amino acids. CDR3 sequence reads: CASSPPVQETQYF. As DNA, the CDR3 is TGTGCCAGCTCACCACCAGTTCAAGAGACCCAGTACTTC.

This clone occurred once. V and J are TRBV12-3 or TRBV12-4 and TRBJ1-2; no clear D. This CDR3 has 13 residues. Trimming took 3 bases from V and 5 from J, leaving 10 bases between them. DNA for the CDR3: TGTGCCAGCAGTTTGTCCAGTGGATATGGCTACACCTTC. It specifies CASSLSSGYGYTF.

This chain links TRBV18 with TRBJ2-3; D gene unclear. The V and J ends lost 2 bases and 4 bases respectively, with 10 bases between them. This CDR3 comprises 14 residues. Germline V gives CDR1 KGHSH, CDR2 LQKENI. In nucleotides, the CDR3 is TGTGCCAGCTCACCAAGTCCCCCGCCAGATACGCAGTATTTT. This gives the protein CASSPSPPPDTQYF. The full variable domain, with the rest looked up from reference TRBV18 and TRBJ2-3, is NAGVMQNPRHLVRRRGQEARLRCSPMKGHSHVYWYRQLPEEGLKFMVYLQKENIIDESGMPKERFSAEFPKEGPSILRIQQVVRGDSAAYFCASSPSPPPDTQYFGPGTRLTVL.

This clone showed up many times. The germline gene is not matched at one end of the junction; a read error may be the cause. The chain combines TRBV10-3 with TRBJ2-2, with 9 bases aligning to TRBD2. The CDR3 spans 14 residues. The germline V gene encodes CDR1 ENHRY and CDR2 SYGVKD. The CDR3: CAISESASSGKLFF. The CDR3 DNA is TGTGCCATCAGTGAGTCGGCGTCTAGCGGGAAGCTGTTTTTT.

This sequence joins TRBV19 and TRBJ2-7; D is tentatively TRBD1 or TRBD2 (5 bases each). The CDR3 covers 13 residues. V was cut by 10 bases and J by 5 bases, with 18 bases left in between. Per germline, CDR1 LNHDA and CDR2 SQIVND (reference sequence). The CDR3 DNA sequence: TGTGCCACTAGGGACCTCGGTATCGACGAGCAGTACTTC. It codes for CATRDLGIDEQYF.

This clone is a singleton in its sample. The chain is built from TRBV24-1 and TRBJ2-7; D could derive from TRBD1 or TRBD2 (7 bases each). CDR1 is KGHDR, CDR2 SFDVKD, per germline. The V gene lost 5 bases and the J gene lost 4 bases, with 17 bases spanning the gap. The CDR3 runs to 15 residues. CDR3 sequence reads: CATSGGGQKAYEQYF. Written as DNA, the CDR3 is TGTGCCACCAGTGGGGGGGGACAGAAGGCTTACGAGCAGTACTTC.

The chain combines TRBV21-1 with TRBJ1-2; the table's D call TRBD1 went unverified against the DNA. TRBV21-1 represents a pseudogene. CDR3 size: 16 residues. CDR3 sequence: CASSEYLQEFNYGYTF. The DNA of the CDR3 is TGTGCCAGCAGCGAGTACCTACAGGAGTTTAACTATGGCTACACCTTC.

This clone was counted a few times. The rearrangement joins TRBV12-5 to TRBJ1-5; D not resolved. This CDR3 contains 15 residues. CDR1 is LGHNT, CDR2 FRNRAP, per germline. V was cut by 6 bases and J by 0 bases, with 12 bases left in between. CDR3 nucleotide sequence: TGTGCTAGTGGCCCGGACCTTCCTAGCAATCAGCCCCAGCATTTT. Translating it yields CASGPDLPSNQPQHF.

This chain connects TRBV28 to TRBJ2-7, with a weak D call TRBD2 (6 bases). Germline assignment: CDR1 MDHEN and CDR2 SYDVKM. Trimming left V 2 bases short and J 13 bases short, with 15 bases between. The CDR3 covers 12 residues. CDR3 region: CASSLGLSGAYF. In nucleotides, the CDR3 is TGTGCCAGCAGTTTAGGGCTTAGCGGAGCCTACTTC.

The rearrangement joins TRBV6-5 to TRBJ1-2; the D gene is possibly TRBD1 (5 bases). From germline, CDR1 is MNHEY and CDR2 SVGAGI. V was pared by 7 bases and J by 8 bases, with 14 bases between. CDR3 size: 12 residues. CDR3 sequence: CASTVGPGGYTF. For the CDR3, the DNA is TGTGCCAGCACTGTGGGGCCGGGAGGCTACACCTTC.

The rearrangement uses TRBV10-2 and TRBJ1-2; D might be TRBD1 (5 bases). V was cut by 6 bases and J by 3 bases, with 26 bases left in between. Looked up from germline, CDR1 is WSHSY and CDR2 is SAAADI. CDR3 length: 18 residues. The CDR3 protein is CASRRTWTQVGSDYGYTF. The CDR3 nucleotides are TGCGCCAGCAGACGAACTTGGACACAAGTGGGTTCGGACTATGGCTACACCTTC.

This clone was counted a few times. The V and J genes are TRBV6-1 and TRBJ2-7, with D possibly matching TRBD1 (5 bases). CDR3 length: 15 residues. The germline V gene has CDR1 MNHNS and CDR2 SASEGT. V was cut by 1 base and J by 3 bases, with 13 bases left in between. This CDR3 reads CASSEDGRGGYEQYF. CDR3 nucleotides: TGTGCCAGCAGTGAAGACGGAAGGGGTGGCTACGAGCAGTACTTC.

The V gene is TRBV28, the J gene TRBJ1-3; 8 bases map to TRBD1. CDR3 size: 14 residues. Germline V gene data show CDR1 as MDHEN and CDR2 as SYDVKM. V was clipped by 6 bases and J by 8 bases; unmatched bases: 9. The DNA for the CDR3 is TGTGCCAGCAGCCGACGCGACAGGGGTGACACCATATATTTT. This sequence encodes CASSRRDRGDTIYF.

This clone has just one count. The chain carries TRBV25-1 and TRBJ1-6; no firm D call. The germline V and J ends were trimmed by 8 bases and 0 bases, with 11 bases remaining between them. The CDR3 is made up of 15 amino acids. Germline CDR1 MGHDK, CDR2 SYGVNS. The CDR3: CASHQRDSYNSPLHF. The CDR3 region has the DNA TGTGCCAGCCACCAACGGGACTCCTATAATTCACCCCTCCACTTT.

V gene TRBV3-1 (or the pseudogene TRBV3-2) combines with J gene TRBJ2-7; possible D gene TRBD1, 5 bases. V lost 2 bases to trimming and J lost 2 bases, with 10 bases between them. The CDR3 length is 14 residues. Germline V gene lookup returns CDR1 LGHDT and CDR2 YNNKEL (reference sequence). CDR3 region: CASSQSRTTYEQYF. DNA for the CDR3: TGTGCCAGCAGCCAATCCAGGACAACCTACGAGCAGTACTTC.

The chain employs TRBV10-1 and TRBJ1-1; tentatively, D is TRBD1 (5 bases). The germline V and J ends were trimmed by 0 bases and 6 bases, with 11 bases remaining between them. This CDR3 spans 14 amino acids. Germline assignment: CDR1 WNHNN and CDR2 SYGVQD (reference sequence). The DNA for the CDR3 is TGCGCCAGCAGTGAGTCAAAGGGGCTCCCTGAAGCTTTCTTT. The encoded protein is CASSESKGLPEAFF.

The V call is TRBV4-2, the J call TRBJ2-3; 7 bases agree with TRBD2. In germline, CDR1 is LGHNA, CDR2 YNFKEQ. CDR3 length: 16 amino acids. V was pared by 1 base and J by 0 bases, with 4 bases of the junction left unmatched. DNA for the CDR3: TGTGCCAGCAGCCAAGGGAGCGGGACTAGCACAGATACGCAGTATTTT. As protein: CASSQGSGTSTDTQYF.

The J gene is TRBJ2-3, the V gene TRBV6-6, with 8 bases lining up with TRBD2. This CDR3 contains 14 residues. CDR1 and CDR2 from the germline V gene are MNHNY and SVGAGI (reference sequence). CDR3 amino acids: CASYSSGSTDTQYF. The CDR3 region has the DNA TGTGCTTCCTACTCTAGCGGGAGCACAGATACGCAGTATTTT.

V and J are TRBV6-5 and TRBJ1-2; 10 bases match TRBD1. V lost 4 bases and J lost 3; bases outside the gene matches: 8. The CDR3 covers 16 residues. Germline loops: CDR1 MNHEY, CDR2 SVGAGI. The CDR3: CASSSPPGQGHYGYTF. As DNA, the CDR3 is TGTGCCAGCAGTTCTCCTCCGGGACAGGGGCACTATGGCTACACCTTC.

This clone turned up a few times. The chain combines TRBV9 with TRBJ2-2; D gene uncertain. The CDR3 covers 13 residues. The germline gives CDR1 SGDLS, CDR2 YYNGEE. Deletions cut 0 bases from V and 2 bases from J, with 2 bases between. The CDR3 here is CASSVDNTGELFF. As DNA, the CDR3 is TGTGCCAGCAGCGTAGACAACACCGGGGAGCTGTTTTTT.

The chain employs TRBV5-1 and TRBJ2-1, with D possibly TRBD1 on 6 matching bases. V lost 0 bases to trimming and J lost 0 bases, with 7 bases between them. Germline V gene sequence: CDR1 SGHRS, CDR2 YFSETQ. The length of the CDR3 is 15 residues. CDR3 coding DNA: TGCGCCAGCAGCTTGGACAGGGTCTCCTACAATGAGCAGTTCTTC. Amino acid sequence: CASSLDRVSYNEQFF.

The chain is built from TRBV12-3 or TRBV12-4 and TRBJ2-5, with D hard to call. This CDR3 region has 11 residues. Trimming pared 8 bases from V and 5 bases from J, leaving 9 bases between. For the CDR3, the DNA is TGTGCCAGCGCTCAGTCGGAGACCCAGTACTTC. Translating it yields CASAQSETQYF.

This clone was counted once. This sequence joins TRBV25-1 and TRBJ1-2; D is undetermined. The germline V gene has CDR1 MGHDK and CDR2 SYGVNS. This CDR3 comprises 11 residues. V was shortened by 1 base and J by 7 bases, with 4 bases between the two germline ends. The CDR3 spells CASSESSGYTF. As DNA, the CDR3 is TGTGCCAGCAGTGAATCCAGTGGCTACACCTTC.

The V and J genes are TRBV9 and TRBJ1-1; D is undetermined. This CDR3 spans 13 amino acids. V dropped 0 bases and J dropped 7 bases, with 10 bases sitting between them. The germline CDR1 and CDR2 sequences are SGDLS and YYNGEE. The CDR3: CASSVDANGEAFF. CDR3 in DNA: TGTGCCAGCAGCGTAGACGCAAATGGTGAAGCTTTCTTT.

The chain joins TRBV19 to TRBJ2-4; 12 bases align to TRBD1. This CDR3 is 18 amino acids long. In germline, CDR1 is LNHDA, CDR2 SQIVND (reference sequence). V was clipped by 6 bases and J by 2 bases; unmatched bases: 11. CDR3 loop: CASRPGTGGFRTKNIQYF. As DNA, the CDR3 is TGTGCCAGTAGGCCCGGGACAGGGGGCTTTAGAACCAAAAACATTCAGTACTTC.

This chain uses TRBV30 with TRBJ1-1; a weak D match, TRBD1 (6 bases). This CDR3 comprises 12 residues. Trimming pared 8 bases from V and 0 bases from J, leaving 10 bases between. Per germline, CDR1 GTSNPN and CDR2 SVGIG (reference sequence). Written as DNA, the CDR3 is TGTGCCCAACAGGGAATGAACACTGAAGCTTTCTTT. Encoded protein: CAQQGMNTEAFF.